The 18 T cell receptor beta chains in this list originate from one sample, sequenced in a study of blood T cell repertoires in COVID-19. The assay was immunoSEQ multiplex PCR, and TCRdb's table has in-frame clones only and misses some. The sample yields about 210,000 clones, 81% seen once. The sample consisted of PBMCs or T cells enriched from blood (not recorded which). These receptors all stem from a woman in her 50s with acute COVID-19.

The chain links TRBV19 to TRBJ2-1; 16 nucleotides match TRBD2. The germline V gene has CDR1 LNHDA and CDR2 SQIVND (reference sequence). CDR3 size: 15 residues. The junction had 3 bases not matched to a gene; V was cut back by 6 bases and J by 7 bases. The CDR3 region has the DNA TGTGCCAGTAGGGGGACTAGCGGGAGGGTTAATGAGCAGTTCTTC. It codes for CASRGTSGRVNEQFF.

The rearrangement joins TRBV14 to TRBJ1-6; the D gene is possibly TRBD1 (6 bases). The CDR3 length is 16 residues. Trimming took 4 bases from V and 5 from J, leaving 15 bases between them. The germline V gene has CDR1 SGHDN and CDR2 FVKESK. CDR3 bases: TGTGCCAGCAGCCTATTCAGGGGACACGATAATTCACCCCTCCACTTT. As protein: CASSLFRGHDNSPLHF.

CDR3 amino acids: CASSPDGVRSPLHF. In DNA form, the CDR3 reads TGCGCCAGCAGCCCTGACGGGGTTCGATCACCCCTCCACTTT. J is TRBJ1-6 and V is TRBV5-1; D call uncertain. The CDR3 covers 14 residues. Germline V lookup: CDR1 SGHRS, CDR2 YFSETQ. The germline V and J ends were trimmed by 4 bases and 10 bases, with 15 bases remaining between them.

The chain has TRBV12-5 and TRBJ2-1; no clear D. From germline, CDR1 is LGHNT and CDR2 FRNRAP. Trimming shortened V by 6 bases and J by 0 bases, and 9 bases separated the two germline ends. The CDR3 consists of 14 residues. CDR3: CASGQPSSYNEQFF. CDR3 nucleotide sequence: TGTGCTAGTGGCCAACCGAGCTCCTACAATGAGCAGTTCTTC.

This clone was seen only once. The chain joins TRBV10-3 to TRBJ1-4, with D hard to call. The length of the CDR3 is 13 residues. The germline CDR1 and CDR2 sequences are ENHRY and SYGVKD. Trimming left V 8 bases short and J 0 bases short, with 7 bases between. In DNA form, the CDR3 reads TGTGCCATCTCAGGCACAACTAATGAAAAACTGTTTTTT. Protein product: CAISGTTNEKLFF.

This chain connects TRBV5-8 to TRBJ1-2; TRBD1 aligns across 9 bases. Germline CDR1 and CDR2: SGHTS and YDEGEE. V lost 2 bases, J lost 1 base, and 3 bases stayed unmatched. This CDR3 is 15 amino acids long. The DNA for the CDR3 is TGTGCCAGCAGCTTCGACAGGGGGGTTAACTATGGCTACACCTTC. Protein product: CASSFDRGVNYGYTF. Based on the CDR3 plus reference TRBV5-8 and TRBJ1-2, the full variable domain is EAGVTQSPTHLIKTRGQQATLRCSPISGHTSVYWYQQALGLGLQFLLWYDEGEERNRGNFPPRFSGRQFPNYSSELNVNALELEDSALYLCASSFDRGVNYGYTFGSGTRLTVV.

The chain is built from TRBV29-1 and TRBJ1-2, with D possibly TRBD1 on 5 matching bases. Germline V gives CDR1 SQVTM, CDR2 ANQGSEA. The CDR3 runs 15 residues. Trimming pared 1 base from V and 0 bases from J, leaving 12 bases between. The CDR3 nucleotides read TGCAGCGTTGAAGGGGGCAGCAACCCTAACTATGGCTACACCTTC. Protein product: CSVEGGSNPNYGYTF.

This chain connects TRBV11-2 to TRBJ2-5; 7 bases agree with TRBD2. The CDR3 extends over 15 amino acids. In germline, CDR1 is SGHAT, CDR2 FQNNGV. J gave up 5 bases and V 2 bases, and 8 bases lay outside the gene matches. Here the CDR3 DNA reads TGTGCCAGCAGCTTATCGCGAGGGAGGGTTGAGACCCAGTACTTC. Amino acids: CASSLSRGRVETQYF. Based on the CDR3 plus reference TRBV11-2 and TRBJ2-5, the full variable domain is EAGVAQSPRYKIIEKRQSVAFWCNPISGHATLYWYQQILGQGPKLLIQFQNNGVVDDSQLPKDRFSAERLKGVDSTLKIQPAKLEDSAVYLCASSLSRGRVETQYFGPGTRLLVL.

On this clone: The sample carries other DNA sequences with the same CDR3. The chain combines TRBV11-2 with TRBJ1-1; D remains ambiguous. The germline V gene has CDR1 SGHAT and CDR2 FQNNGV. V lost 6 bases, J lost 0 bases, and 5 bases lay in between. The CDR3 is made up of 12 amino acids. The DNA of the CDR3 is TGTGCCAGCAGGAGGTTGAACACTGAAGCTTTCTTT. This codes for CASRRLNTEAFF.

This clone was seen once. V is TRBV10-3 and J is TRBJ1-5; D not resolved. Germline loops: CDR1 ENHRY, CDR2 SYGVKD. This CDR3 comprises 13 residues. Trimming pared 0 bases from V and 8 bases from J, leaving 8 bases between. The CDR3 DNA is TGTGCCATCAGTGAGTCGAGCGAGAAGCCCCAGCATTTT. This translates into CAISESSEKPQHF.

The rearrangement links TRBV5-5 to TRBJ1-1; D is ambiguous. Trimming removed 4 bases from V and 4 bases from J, with 11 bases in between. This CDR3 is built from 13 residues. Germline V CDR1 and CDR2: SGHKS, YYEKEE (reference sequence). Here the CDR3 reads CASSEGGSTEAFF. DNA of the CDR3: TGTGCCAGCAGCGAGGGCGGGAGCACTGAAGCTTTCTTT.

This clone was detected once. The chain recombines TRBV24-1 with TRBJ2-1; 12 bases agree with TRBD2. J was trimmed by 7 bases and V by 3 bases; bases with no gene match: 9. The CDR3 extends over 17 amino acids. Germline V CDR1 and CDR2: KGHDR, SFDVKD. Here the CDR3 reads CATSDPLAGGPVNEQFF. The CDR3 DNA reads TGTGCCACCAGTGATCCCCTAGCGGGAGGGCCGGTAAATGAGCAGTTCTTC.

The count of this clone is one. The rearrangement joins TRBV7-2 to TRBJ2-1, with 14 bases aligning to TRBD2. The trim removed 4 bases at V and 8 bases at J, leaving 4 bases unmatched. CDR3 length: 15 residues. CDR1 is SGHTA, CDR2 FQGNSA, per germline. This CDR3 reads CASSSGLAGEDEQFF. The CDR3 DNA reads as TGTGCCAGCAGCTCGGGACTAGCGGGAGAGGATGAGCAGTTCTTC.

This chain connects TRBV7-2 to TRBJ1-1; perhaps TRBD1 as D (6 bases). The CDR3 covers 15 residues. V was trimmed by 1 base and J by 1 base, leaving 10 bases between them. The germline V gene has CDR1 SGHTA and CDR2 FQGNSA. This CDR3 reads CASSLGGQWNTEAFF. The DNA for the CDR3 is TGTGCCAGCAGCTTAGGGGGGCAGTGGAACACTGAAGCTTTCTTT.

This chain uses TRBV28 with TRBJ2-2; tentative D call: TRBD2 (5 bases). This CDR3 has 15 residues. The germline gives CDR1 MDHEN, CDR2 SYDVKM. V was shortened by 7 bases and J by 5 bases, with 17 bases between the two germline ends. DNA of the CDR3: TGTGCCAGCACCCTTGGCGGGCGAGAGACCGGGGAGCTGTTTTTT. It codes for CASTLGGRETGELFF.

The genes are TRBV5-1 and TRBJ2-7; D may be TRBD1 (6 bases). Germline V lookup: CDR1 SGHRS, CDR2 YFSETQ. V was trimmed by 3 bases and J by 0 bases, leaving 7 bases between them. This CDR3 comprises 13 residues. Written as DNA, the CDR3 is TGCGCCAGCAGCTGGGACATCTCCTACGAGCAGTACTTC. Its protein product is CASSWDISYEQYF.

This chain links TRBV5-1 with TRBJ1-6, with D perhaps matching TRBD1 (5 bases). The germline V gene encodes CDR1 SGHRS and CDR2 YFSETQ. The CDR3 totals 15 residues. The ends were cut back, 4 bases at V and 9 bases at J, with 17 bases in the middle. The CDR3 protein is CASSPGGVSSSPLHF. CDR3 coding DNA: TGCGCCAGCAGCCCCGGGGGGGTGAGCAGTTCACCCCTCCACTTT.

The rearrangement links TRBV10-3 to TRBJ2-4, with D possibly being TRBD2 (6 bases). This CDR3 has 14 residues. Germline CDR1 is ENHRY and CDR2 is SYGVKD. The V end was cut by 6 bases, the J end by 0 bases, with 9 bases between. The CDR3 spells CAIRGEVAKNIQYF. For the CDR3, the DNA is TGTGCCATCAGGGGGGAGGTAGCCAAAAACATTCAGTACTTC.